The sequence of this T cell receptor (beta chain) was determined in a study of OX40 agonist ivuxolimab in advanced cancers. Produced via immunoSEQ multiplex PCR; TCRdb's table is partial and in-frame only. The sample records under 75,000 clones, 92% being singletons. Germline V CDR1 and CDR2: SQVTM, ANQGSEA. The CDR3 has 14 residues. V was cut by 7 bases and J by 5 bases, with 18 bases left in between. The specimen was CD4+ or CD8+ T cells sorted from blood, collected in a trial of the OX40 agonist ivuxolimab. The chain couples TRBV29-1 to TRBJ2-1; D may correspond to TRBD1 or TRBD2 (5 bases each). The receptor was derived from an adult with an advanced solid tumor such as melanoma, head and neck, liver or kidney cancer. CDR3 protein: CSAAFGTADNEQFF. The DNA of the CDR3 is TGCAGCGCCGCTTTCGGGACGGCTGACAATGAGCAGTTCTTC.